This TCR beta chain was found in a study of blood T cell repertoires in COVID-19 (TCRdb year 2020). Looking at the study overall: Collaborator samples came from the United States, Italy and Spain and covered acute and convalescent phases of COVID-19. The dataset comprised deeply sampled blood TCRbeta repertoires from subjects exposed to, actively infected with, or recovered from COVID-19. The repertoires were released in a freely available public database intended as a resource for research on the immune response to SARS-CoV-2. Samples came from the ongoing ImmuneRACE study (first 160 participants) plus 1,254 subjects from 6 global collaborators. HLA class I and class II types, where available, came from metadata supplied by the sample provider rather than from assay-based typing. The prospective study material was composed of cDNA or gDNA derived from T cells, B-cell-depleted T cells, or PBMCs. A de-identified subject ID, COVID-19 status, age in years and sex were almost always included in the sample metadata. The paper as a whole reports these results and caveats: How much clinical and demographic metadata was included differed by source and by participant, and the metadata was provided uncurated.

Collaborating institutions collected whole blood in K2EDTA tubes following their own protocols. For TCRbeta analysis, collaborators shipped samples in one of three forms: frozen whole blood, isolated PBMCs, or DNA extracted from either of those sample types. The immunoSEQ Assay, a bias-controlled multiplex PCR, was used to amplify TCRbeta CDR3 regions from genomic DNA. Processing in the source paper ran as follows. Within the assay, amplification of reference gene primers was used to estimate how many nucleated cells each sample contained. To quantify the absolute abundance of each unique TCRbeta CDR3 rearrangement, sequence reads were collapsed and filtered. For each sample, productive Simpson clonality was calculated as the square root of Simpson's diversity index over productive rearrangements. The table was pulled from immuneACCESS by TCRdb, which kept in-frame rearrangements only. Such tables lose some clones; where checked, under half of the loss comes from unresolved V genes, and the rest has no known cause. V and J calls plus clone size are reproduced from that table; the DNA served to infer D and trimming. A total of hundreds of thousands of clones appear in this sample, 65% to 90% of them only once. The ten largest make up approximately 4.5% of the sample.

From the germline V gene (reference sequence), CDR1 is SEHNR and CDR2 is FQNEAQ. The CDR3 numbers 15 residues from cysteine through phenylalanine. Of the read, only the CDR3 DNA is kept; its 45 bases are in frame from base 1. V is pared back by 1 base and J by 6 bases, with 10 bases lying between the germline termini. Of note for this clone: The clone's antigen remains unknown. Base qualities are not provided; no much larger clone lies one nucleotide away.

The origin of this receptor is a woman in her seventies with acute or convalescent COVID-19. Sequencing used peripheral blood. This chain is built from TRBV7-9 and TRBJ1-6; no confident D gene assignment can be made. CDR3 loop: CASSLGGGRNSPLHF. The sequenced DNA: TGTGCCAGCAGCTTAGGAGGAGGGCGTAATTCACCCCTCCACTTT.